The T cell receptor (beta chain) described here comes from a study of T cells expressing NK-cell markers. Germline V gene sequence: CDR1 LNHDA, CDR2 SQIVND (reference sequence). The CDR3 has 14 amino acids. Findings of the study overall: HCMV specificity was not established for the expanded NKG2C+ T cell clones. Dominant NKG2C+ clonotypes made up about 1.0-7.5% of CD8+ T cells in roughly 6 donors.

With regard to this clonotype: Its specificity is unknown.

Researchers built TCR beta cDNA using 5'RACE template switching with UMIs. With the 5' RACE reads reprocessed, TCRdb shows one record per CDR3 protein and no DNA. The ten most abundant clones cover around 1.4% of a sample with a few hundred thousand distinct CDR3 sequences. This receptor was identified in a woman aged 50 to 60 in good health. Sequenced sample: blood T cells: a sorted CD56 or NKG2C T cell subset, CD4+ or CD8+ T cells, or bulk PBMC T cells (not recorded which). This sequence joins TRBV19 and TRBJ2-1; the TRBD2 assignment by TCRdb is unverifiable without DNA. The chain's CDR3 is CASSMIGLASEQFF. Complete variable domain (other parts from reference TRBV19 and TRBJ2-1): DGGITQSPKYLFRKEGQNVTLSCEQNLNHDAMYWYRQDPGQGLRLIYYSQIVNDFQKGDIAEGYSVSREKKESFPLTVTSAQKNPTAFYLCASSMIGLASEQFFGPGTRLTVL.